This T cell receptor beta chain originates from a study of T-cell memory formation after mild COVID-19. Study results and caveats: Clones that shrank (day 15 to 85) were balanced CD4/CD8, whereas later expanders leaned CD4+.

TCRdb processed the 5' RACE reads anew with MiXCR; each CDR3 protein has one entry. The table has roughly 130,000 distinct CDR3 sequences, over 15% seen once. Regarding this clonotype: Antigen: not known.

Trimming shortened V by 6 bases and J by 2 bases, and 18 bases separated the two germline ends. This CDR3 comprises 16 residues. From germline, CDR1 is MNHEY and CDR2 SVGAGI. The chain has TRBV6-5 and TRBJ2-3; either TRBD1 or TRBD2 may fit D (6 bases each). The receptor was isolated from a man aged 18 to 29 who had mild COVID-19 (a few samples of this study predate the infection). Cell type and time point are not known. The sequencing sample was made of PBMCs or a T cell subset sorted from them (not recorded which). The CDR3 protein is CASRGLGGPSTDTQYF. The CDR3 bases are TGTGCCAGCAGAGGCTTAGGGGGGCCTTCCACAGATACGCAGTATTTT.